A selection of T cell receptor beta chains follows, all from one sample in a study of lymphopenia after photon versus proton radiotherapy. The protocol was immunoSEQ multiplex PCR, while the TCRdb copy is restricted to in-frame clones and leaves out a portion. The table includes approximately 25,000 clones, roughly 85% detected once. The starting material was peripheral blood, obtained from a patient treated with proton-based radiotherapy. These TCRs come from an older woman with pancreatic cancer. The conserved cysteine and the conserved F or W are not part of the CDR3 here. D genes are given only for firm matches.

CDR3,J,V,D
ASSVGGTGLSYEQY,TRBJ2-7,TRBV9,TRBD1
ASTMGLRREPQH,TRBJ1-5,TRBV2,-
ASSKEGTGGPGEQY,TRBJ2-7,TRBV21-1,-
ASSLWGVDTQY,TRBJ2-3,TRBV7-9,-
ASIGVQETQY,TRBJ2-5,TRBV7-9,-
ASSYAGTGGPSPLH,TRBJ1-6,TRBV6-5,TRBD1
ASSPRASPRLNGYT,TRBJ1-2,TRBV19,-
ASSIDVNTEAF,TRBJ1-1,TRBV19,-
ASSSPGGAGTEAF,TRBJ1-1,TRBV6-5,TRBD1
ASRAQRGATGYNSPLH,TRBJ1-6,TRBV19,-
ASSPGQGNSPLH,TRBJ1-6,TRBV28,TRBD1
ASSAGGGAGVETQY,TRBJ2-5,TRBV9,TRBD2
ASSTSGLARVGYNEQF,TRBJ2-1,TRBV27,TRBD2